The 30 T cell receptor beta chains reported below all come from one sample, sequenced in a study of T cells in Graves' hyperthyroidism and ophthalmopathy (dated by TCRdb to the late 2010s). The library was produced with multiplex PCR. Instrument on record: Illumina HiSeq 2000. Amplification of TCR beta CDR3 regions was carried out from RNA transcripts. A first-round RT-PCR of the TCR CDR3 used the HTBI primer set with the Qiagen OneStep RT-PCR kit. TCRdb passed the public sequencing reads through fastp at Q25 and MiXCR, retaining productive beta sequences. Records with the same CDR3 protein are collapsed into one entry carrying the most frequent genes and DNA. This sample gives 500,000 to 800,000 distinct CDR3 sequences in total; 14% of them show up just once. The ten largest clonotypes hold around 12% of the sample. The sequencing sample was made of blood. Receptors were obtained from a woman in her fifties or sixties with Graves' ophthalmopathy.

The chain links TRBV5-1 to TRBJ1-1, with D possibly matching TRBD1 (6 bases). Trimming shortened V by 0 bases and J by 7 bases, and 16 bases separated the two germline ends. This CDR3 has 15 residues. Germline V CDR1 and CDR2: SGHRS, YFSETQ. CDR3 amino acids: CASSLAGDEGGEAFF. The CDR3, as DNA: TGCGCCAGCAGCTTGGCCGGGGATGAGGGGGGTGAAGCTTTCTTT. The entire variable domain, with the rest obtained from reference TRBV5-1 and TRBJ1-1, is as follows: KAGVTQTPRYLIKTRGQQVTLSCSPISGHRSVSWYQQTPGQGLQFLFEYFSETQRNKGNFPGRFSGRQFSNSRSEMNVSTLELGDSALYLCASSLAGDEGGEAFFGQGTRLTVV.

This clonotype was seen at least ten times. The chain links TRBV20-1 to TRBJ2-5, with 7 bases matching TRBD2. V was pared by 1 base and J by 5 bases, with 7 bases of the junction left unmatched. This CDR3 is 14 amino acids long. From germline, CDR1 is DFQATT and CDR2 SNEGSKA (reference sequence). CDR3 sequence (DNA): TGCAGTGCTAGAGCGGGAGGTGGTCTTGAGACCCAGTACTTC. Protein: CSARAGGGLETQYF.

The V gene is TRBV6-4, the J gene TRBJ1-1, with D unresolved. V was cut by 6 bases and J by 0 bases, with 8 bases left in between. The CDR3 length is 13 residues. CDR1 and CDR2 (germline): MRHNA, SNTAGT. The CDR3 nucleotides are TGTGCCAGCAGGGCGGGTGTGAACACTGAAGCTTTCTTT. The encoded protein is CASRAGVNTEAFF.

This clonotype was recorded many times. This chain connects TRBV2 to TRBJ1-1; D is possibly TRBD1 (5 bases). From germline, CDR1 is SNHLY and CDR2 FYNNEI. The ends were cut back, 3 bases at V and 1 base at J, with 9 bases in the middle. This CDR3 contains 14 residues. CDR3 sequence (DNA): TGTGCCAGCAGTGATCCAGGACAGAACACTGAAGCTTTCTTT. Translation: CASSDPGQNTEAFF. Complete variable domain (other parts from reference TRBV2 and TRBJ1-1): EPEVTQTPSHQVTQMGQEVILRCVPISNHLYFYWYRQILGQKVEFLVSFYNNEISEKSEIFDDQFSVERPDGSNFTLKIRSTKLEDSAMYFCASSDPGQNTEAFFGQGTRLTVV.

This clonotype was seen only a few times. The chain uses TRBV15 and TRBJ1-3; 8 bases align to TRBD1. The CDR3 extends over 16 amino acids. V lost 4 bases to trimming and J lost 6 bases; unmatched junction nucleotides: 11. In germline, CDR1 is LNHNV, CDR2 YYDKDF (reference sequence). CDR3 residues: CATSKTTGALVNTIYF. As DNA, the CDR3 is TGTGCCACCAGCAAAACGACAGGGGCTCTGGTAAACACCATATATTTT.

This chain connects TRBV6-2 or TRBV6-3 to TRBJ1-5, with TRBD1 identical over 8 bases. The CDR3 has 19 amino acids. With V trimmed by 5 bases and J by 0 bases, 15 bases remained unmatched. In germline, CDR1 is MNHEY, CDR2 SVGEGT. The chain's CDR3 is CASSRTWTGPQYSNQPQHF. The CDR3 nucleotides are TGTGCCAGCAGTCGAACCTGGACAGGGCCTCAGTATAGCAATCAGCCCCAGCATTTT.

The chain uses TRBV20-1 and TRBJ2-1; TRBD1 matches at 9 bases. The V segment lost 1 base and the J segment 9 bases; nucleotides outside the gene matches: 25. Germline loops: CDR1 DFQATT, CDR2 SNEGSKA (reference sequence). The CDR3 extends over 20 amino acids. The CDR3: CSARGTIWNITGTGKLEQFF. Here the CDR3 DNA reads TGCAGTGCTAGAGGTACCATATGGAACATCACCGGGACAGGGAAACTTGAGCAGTTCTTC.

This chain uses TRBV6-5 with TRBJ2-1; 7 bases match TRBD2. J gave up 2 bases and V 1 base, and 5 bases lay outside the gene matches. The CDR3 is 16 amino acids. Germline CDR1 is MNHEY and CDR2 is SVGAGI. CDR3 sequence (DNA): TGTGCCAGCAGTTACTTTGGGGGGGGTCCCTACAATGAGCAGTTCTTC. Translation: CASSYFGGGPYNEQFF.

This clonotype was recorded many times. The chain links TRBV7-2 to TRBJ1-2, with D possibly being TRBD1 (5 bases). Germline V gives CDR1 SGHTA, CDR2 FQGNSA. CDR3 length equals 15 residues. Trimming removed 5 bases from V and 7 bases from J, with 20 bases in between. For the CDR3, the DNA is TGTGCCAGCAGCACCGCCCGGGACGCCGTCCCTGGCTACACCTTC. It translates to CASSTARDAVPGYTF.

There are many counts of this clonotype. The chain is built from TRBV7-9 and TRBJ2-3, with 9 bases aligning to TRBD2. The CDR3 sequence is 14 residues long. J lost 8 bases, V lost 5 bases, and 8 bases had no gene match. The germline gives CDR1 SEHNR, CDR2 FQNEAQ (reference sequence). The CDR3 DNA is TGTGCCAGCAGCCAGACTAGCGGTTGGGCTACGCAGTATTTT. Encoded protein: CASSQTSGWATQYF.

This clonotype was detected many times. The chain joins TRBV7-2 to TRBJ2-7; possibly TRBD1 or TRBD2 for D (5 bases each). The length of the CDR3 is 16 residues. With 5 bases removed from V and 4 bases from J, the gap between germline ends came to 21 bases. Germline values: CDR1 SGHTA, CDR2 FQGNSA. DNA of the CDR3: TGTGCCAGCAGCCGTAACGTGGGCAGGGAGAAGTACGAGCAGTACTTC. Its protein is CASSRNVGREKYEQYF.

This clonotype has a handful of counts. The chain links TRBV15 to TRBJ1-5, with D unclear. This CDR3 spans 14 amino acids. V shed 6 bases and J shed 4 bases, with 13 bases lying between them. CDR1 LNHNV and CDR2 YYDKDF come from the germline V gene (reference sequence). The CDR3 DNA reads TGTGCCACCAGAGCCAGGACCTCGAATCAGCCCCAGCATTTT. Its translation: CATRARTSNQPQHF.

V usage is TRBV6-1 and J usage is TRBJ2-1; 7 bases are shared with TRBD1. The CDR3 length is 12 residues. V dropped 6 bases and J dropped 12; count of bases not matched to a gene: 8. Germline V lookup: CDR1 MNHNS, CDR2 SASEGT. The CDR3 DNA is TGTGCCAGCAGCTCTCCAGGGGGTGGGCAGTTCTTC. It translates to CASSSPGGGQFF.

The chain recombines TRBV27 with TRBJ2-4, with TRBD2 matching over 12 bases. Germline lookup yields CDR1 MNHEY and CDR2 SMNVEV (reference sequence). The CDR3 is 19 amino acids. The V segment lost 5 bases and the J segment 0 bases; nucleotides outside the gene matches: 11. The DNA for the CDR3 is TGTGCCAGCAGTAACGGACTAGCGGGATCGTCCCTAGCCAAAAACATTCAGTACTTC. Protein sequence: CASSNGLAGSSLAKNIQYF.

This clonotype was seen many times. This rearrangement joins TRBV20-1 to TRBJ2-3; D is undetermined. V was clipped by 4 bases and J by 1 base, with 12 bases between them. This CDR3 is built from 14 residues. The germline V gene encodes CDR1 DFQATT and CDR2 SNEGSKA (reference sequence). CDR3 sequence reads: CSAKDGLGTDTQYF. CDR3 bases: TGCAGTGCTAAAGATGGTCTTGGCACAGATACGCAGTATTTT.

This clonotype came up many times. The chain recombines TRBV28 with TRBJ2-3; D is unclear. Trimming cost V 5 bases and J 2 bases, with 14 bases left between them. Germline assignment: CDR1 MDHEN and CDR2 SYDVKM. The CDR3 length is 15 residues. DNA of the CDR3: TGTGCCAGCAGTCTCCTCGGTGGTCCCACAGATACGCAGTATTTT. This translates into CASSLLGGPTDTQYF.

The chain couples TRBV19 to TRBJ2-6, with D perhaps TRBD1 (5 bases). In germline, CDR1 is LNHDA, CDR2 SQIVND (reference sequence). V lost 5 bases to trimming and J lost 0 bases, with 29 bases between them. The CDR3 runs 22 residues. Here the CDR3 reads CASSPHLINLRVPRSGANVLTF. CDR3 DNA: TGTGCCAGTAGTCCCCATTTAATTAACCTCAGGGTGCCCCGCTCTGGGGCCAACGTCCTGACTTTC.

This clonotype was picked up many times. This sequence joins TRBV28 and TRBJ2-3; maybe TRBD2 (6 bases). The germline CDR1 and CDR2 sequences are MDHEN and SYDVKM. CDR3 length: 14 residues. V was cut by 4 bases and J by 8 bases, with 16 bases left in between. As DNA, the CDR3 is TGTGCCAGCAGTTGGACTGGGACTGGTGGTACGCAGTATTTT. Encoded protein: CASSWTGTGGTQYF.

To note about this clonotype: This could be a read error, since a much larger clone is one nucleotide away. V and J are TRBV6-5 and TRBJ2-2; D possibly uses TRBD1 or TRBD2 (6 bases each). CDR1 and CDR2 (germline): MNHEY, SVGAGI. The CDR3 has 16 residues. CDR3 in amino acids: CASSYSGQGVRGELSF. The CDR3 DNA follows: TGTGCCAGCAGTTACTCGGGACAAGGGGTTCGCGGGGAGCTGTCTTTT.

This clonotype was seen at least ten times. The rearrangement links TRBV20-1 to TRBJ2-7, with 8 bases aligning to TRBD2. This CDR3 has 15 residues. Trimming cost V 0 bases and J 6 bases; bases outside gene matches: 10. Germline V CDR1 and CDR2: DFQATT, SNEGSKA (reference sequence). The CDR3 nucleotides are TGCAGTGCTAGAGATATGGAGACTAGCGAAGTCGAGCAGTACTTC. This gives the protein CSARDMETSEVEQYF.

This clonotype occurred many times. This chain joins TRBV29-1 and TRBJ2-2; 12 nucleotides match TRBD2. The V gene's germline CDR1 is SQVTM and CDR2 ANQGSEA. V shed 4 bases, J shed 4 bases, and the junction held 7 bases outside the gene matches. CDR3 size: 16 residues. This CDR3 reads CSVGRRLAGATGELFF. As DNA, the CDR3 is TGCAGCGTTGGCAGAAGACTAGCGGGAGCCACCGGGGAGCTGTTTTTT.

This clonotype was recorded at least ten times. At one end the junction does not follow the germline gene, possibly because of a read error. The V gene is TRBV12-3 or TRBV12-4, the J gene TRBJ2-4; D remains ambiguous. CDR3 size: 17 residues. The CDR3 spells CASSPRRSPRAQNIQYF. Written as DNA, the CDR3 is TGTGCCAGCAGTCCCCGACGTAGTCCCCGAGCCCAAAACATTCAGTACTTC.

V and J are TRBV15 and TRBJ2-1; unclear D gene. The CDR3 is 12 residues long. Germline V lookup: CDR1 LNHNV, CDR2 YYDKDF (reference sequence). V was shortened by 2 bases and J by 8 bases, with 7 bases between the two germline ends. CDR3 DNA sequence: TGTGCCACCAGCAGATCAGCCGATGAGCAGTTCTTC. Translating it yields CATSRSADEQFF.

This clonotype has ten or more counts. V and J are TRBV20-1 and TRBJ2-2; possibly TRBD1 for D (5 bases). The CDR3 is 13 amino acids. Trimming stripped 3 bases from V and 2 bases from J, with 7 bases between. From germline, CDR1 is DFQATT and CDR2 SNEGSKA (reference sequence). CDR3 coding DNA: TGCAGTGCTAGTGGACAAAACACCGGGGAGCTGTTTTTT. It specifies CSASGQNTGELFF.

There are many counts of this clonotype. The chain employs TRBV10-3 and TRBJ2-1; 12 positions agree with TRBD2. CDR3 size: 16 residues. Germline trimming cut 3 bases from V and 1 base from J; bases unmatched to any gene: 1. The germline V gene has CDR1 ENHRY and CDR2 SYGVKD. In nucleotides, the CDR3 is TGTGCCATCAGTGAAGGACTAGCGGGATCCTACAATGAGCAGTTCTTC. Its translation is CAISEGLAGSYNEQFF.

In DNA form, the CDR3 reads TGTGCCAGCAGCCTTAGCGGGAACTACAATGAGCAGTTCTTC. It encodes CASSLSGNYNEQFF. The rearrangement links TRBV7-3 to TRBJ2-1, with 8 bases lining up with TRBD2. Germline-derived CDR1 and CDR2 are SGHTA and FQGTGA. The V and J ends lost 5 bases and 3 bases, in that order; junction bases with no gene match: 3. The CDR3 runs 14 residues.

Ten or more counts support this clonotype. The CDR3 protein is CASSLAIQANQPQHF. In DNA form, the CDR3 reads TGTGCCAGCAGTTTAGCGATTCAGGCCAATCAGCCCCAGCATTTT. The chain carries TRBV12-3 or TRBV12-4 and TRBJ1-5; no reliable D call. Deletions cut 0 bases from V and 3 bases from J, with 9 bases between. The CDR3 consists of 15 residues.

There are many counts of this clonotype. The chain employs TRBV2 and TRBJ1-1; 8 nucleotides agree with TRBD1. CDR3 length: 12 amino acids. Germline V gene sequence: CDR1 SNHLY, CDR2 FYNNEI. V was clipped by 4 bases and J by 14 bases; unmatched bases: 9. CDR3 in amino acids: CASSVQDRVIFF. CDR3 nucleotide sequence: TGTGCCAGCAGTGTACAGGACAGGGTAATCTTCTTT.

This clonotype occurred many times. This chain joins TRBV11-1 and TRBJ2-1; possibly TRBD2 for D (6 bases). From germline, CDR1 is SGHAT and CDR2 FQDESV (reference sequence). This CDR3 has 15 amino acids. Trimming cost V 0 bases and J 3 bases, with 9 bases left between them. The CDR3 sequence is CASSLAGSFYNEQFF. The CDR3 DNA follows: TGTGCCAGCAGCTTAGCCGGGAGTTTCTACAATGAGCAGTTCTTC. Full variable domain (missing parts from reference TRBV11-1 and TRBJ2-1): EAEVAQSPRYKITEKSQAVAFWCDPISGHATLYWYRQILGQGPELLVQFQDESVVDDSQLPKDRFSAERLKGVDSTLKIQPAELGDSAMYLCASSLAGSFYNEQFFGPGTRLTVL.

The sample holds many counts of this clonotype. The gene calls are TRBV7-2 and TRBJ2-7, with 11 nucleotides matching TRBD2. The CDR3 is 14 residues long. V trimming: 7 bases; J trimming: 3 bases; junction bases outside the gene matches: 5. In germline, CDR1 is SGHTA, CDR2 FQGNSA. CDR3 in DNA: TGTGCCAGCACACAGACTAGCGGGAACTACGAGCAGTACTTC. This sequence encodes CASTQTSGNYEQYF.